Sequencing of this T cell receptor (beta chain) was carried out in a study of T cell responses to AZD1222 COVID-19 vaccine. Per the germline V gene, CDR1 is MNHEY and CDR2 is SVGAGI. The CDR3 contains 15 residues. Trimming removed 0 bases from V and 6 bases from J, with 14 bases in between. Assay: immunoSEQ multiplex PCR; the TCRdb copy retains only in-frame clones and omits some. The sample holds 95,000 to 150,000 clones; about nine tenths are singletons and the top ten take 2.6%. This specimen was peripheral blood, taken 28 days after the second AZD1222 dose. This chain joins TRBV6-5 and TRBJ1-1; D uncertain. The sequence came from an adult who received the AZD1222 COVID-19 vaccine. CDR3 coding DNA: TGTGCCAGCAGTTACTCAGGGATGGGATACGCTGAAGCTTTCTTT. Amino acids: CASSYSGMGYAEAFF.